The source of this T cell receptor (beta chain) is a study of vaccination and CD4 T cells after COVID-19. Whole-study context: Post-COVID draws followed diagnosis by a median around 92 days (range 35 to 161).

A remark on this clonotype: Antigen specificity is unknown.

Cultured CD4+ T-cell DNA underwent Oncomine TCR Beta short-read sequencing. Genomic DNA was taken out of cultured CD4+ T cells by extraction. TCRdb reprocessed the PCR reads with MiXCR, giving one entry per CDR3 protein. The table lists 20,000 or so distinct CDR3 sequences, approximately 40% of them singletons. Study-wide results and caveats: The appearance of a median roughly 90% of reactive clones in convalescent patients occurred only post-vaccination.

Documented treatment: approximately 10-day PBMC culture with coronavirus spike peptide pools or control peptides (ViraFEST assay). CDR1 is SGHTA and CDR2 is FQGNSA in the germline V gene. The CDR3 loop spans 15 amino acids. Trimming shortened V by 1 base and J by 4 bases, and 13 bases separated the two germline ends. The sequence was obtained from a human donor who had recovered from COVID-19. The sample here was CD4+ T cells from blood, cultured in vitro, taken after SARS-CoV-2 vaccination. The V gene is TRBV7-2, the J gene TRBJ1-1, with a tentative D call TRBD1 (5 bases). The CDR3 is CASSLVAGKGTEAFF. CDR3 DNA: TGTGCCAGCAGCTTAGTGGCAGGGAAGGGCACTGAAGCTTTCTTT. Looking up the rest from reference TRBV7-2 and TRBJ1-1 gives the full variable domain: GAGVSQSPSNKVTEKGKDVELRCDPISGHTALYWYRQSLGQGLEFLIYFQGNSAPDKSGLPSDRFSAERTGGSVSTLTIQRTQQEDSAVYLCASSLVAGKGTEAFFGQGTRLTVV.